This TCR beta chain appears in the sequencing data of a study of T cells in tuberculosis. Study details: In South Africa, adults with active tuberculosis were compared with IGRA-negative and latently infected IGRA-positive adolescents. PBMC were archived before or within 7 days of starting treatment.

The CDR3 consists of 16 residues. CDR1 and CDR2 (germline): SGHRS, YFSETQ. V lost 0 bases, J lost 5 bases, and 6 bases stayed unmatched. Time point of the sample: new active TB diagnosis, blood taken before or within 7 days of starting treatment. Produced via immunoSEQ multiplex PCR; TCRdb's table is partial and in-frame only. The sample includes some 34,000 clones, around 90% of them seen just once. The sequence derives from an adult with tuberculosis. Here the sequenced sample was PBMCs, taken at tuberculosis diagnosis. The chain is built from TRBV5-1 and TRBJ2-7, with 12 nucleotides matching TRBD1. CDR3 residues: CASSLDPGTGGDEQYF. CDR3 nucleotide sequence: TGCGCCAGCAGCTTGGACCCCGGGACAGGGGGCGACGAGCAGTACTTC.